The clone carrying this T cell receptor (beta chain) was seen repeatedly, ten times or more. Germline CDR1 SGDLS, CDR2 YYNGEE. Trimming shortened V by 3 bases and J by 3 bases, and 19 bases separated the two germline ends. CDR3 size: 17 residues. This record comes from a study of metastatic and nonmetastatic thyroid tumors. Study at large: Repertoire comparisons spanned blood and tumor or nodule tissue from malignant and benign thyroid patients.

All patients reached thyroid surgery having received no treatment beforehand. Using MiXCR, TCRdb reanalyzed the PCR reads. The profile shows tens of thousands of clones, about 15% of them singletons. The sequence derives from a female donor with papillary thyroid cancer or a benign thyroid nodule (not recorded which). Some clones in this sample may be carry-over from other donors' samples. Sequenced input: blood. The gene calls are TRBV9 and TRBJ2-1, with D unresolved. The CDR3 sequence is CASSAPLGISGYNEQFF. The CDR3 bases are TGTGCCAGCAGCGCCCCCCTTGGGATTTCGGGCTACAATGAGCAGTTCTTC.